This TCR beta chain was obtained from a study of CD8 T cells in ankylosing spondylitis. Trimming took off 8 bases at V and 0 bases at J, with 13 bases between the two ends. The CDR3 covers 13 residues. The germline V gene has CDR1 GTSNPN and CDR2 SVGIG (reference sequence). TCRdb redid the calling of the 5' RACE reads with MiXCR, one entry per CDR3 protein. The top ten hold around 8% of the sample, which has roughly 280,000 distinct CDR3 sequences, 20% seen once. The source is a male donor with ankylosing spondylitis or in good health (not recorded which). J is TRBJ1-1 and V is TRBV30; tentatively, D is TRBD1 (6 bases). The specimen was blood, either unsorted or a sorted T cell fraction (not recorded which). The CDR3, as DNA: TGTGCCGGAGCCCAGGGGATGAACACTGAAGCTTTCTTT. This translates into CAGAQGMNTEAFF.